Shown below are 12 T cell receptor beta chains from a single sample sequenced in a study. TCRdb reanalysed the 5' RACE reads using MiXCR and keeps one entry per CDR3 protein. This table holds approximately 21,000 distinct CDR3 sequences, about 29% found once. The sequenced material came from tumor-infiltrating naive CD4+ T cells sorted from the breast tumor. The subset is: naive CD4+ T cells, CD4+CD45RA+CD25-. The receptor set was obtained from a female donor with breast cancer.

A note on this clonotype: A much larger clone sits a single nucleotide away, making a read error possible. This rearrangement joins TRBV4-1 to TRBJ2-1, with D possibly TRBD2 on 6 matching bases. V lost 2 bases and J 12 bases, leaving 17 bases between the germline ends. Germline values: CDR1 MGHRA, CDR2 YSYEKL. This CDR3 is built from 14 residues. CDR3 region: CASSQWEVGSGQFF. The CDR3 DNA sequence: TGCGCCAGCAGCCAATGGGAGGTAGGGTCTGGGCAGTTCTTC.

The rearrangement links TRBV10-3 to TRBJ1-1, with D possibly matching TRBD1 (6 bases). The germline V gene has CDR1 ENHRY and CDR2 SYGVKD. The CDR3 covers 15 residues. The germline V and J ends were trimmed by 6 bases and 6 bases, with 20 bases remaining between them. The CDR3 DNA follows: TGTGCCATCAGCGCCGATACAGGGATAGCGGCTGAAGCTTTCTTT. It yields the protein CAISADTGIAAEAFF.

The rearrangement joins TRBV6-6 to TRBJ2-7; TRBD1 matches 8 bases. This CDR3 is 16 amino acids long. Trimming cost V 6 bases and J 5 bases; bases outside gene matches: 15. The V gene's germline CDR1 is MNHNY and CDR2 SVGAGI (reference sequence). CDR3 sequence reads: CASRTAGGGHNNEQYF. Here the CDR3 DNA reads TGTGCCAGCAGGACTGCAGGGGGCGGGCATAACAACGAGCAGTACTTC.

This clonotype was seen only a few times. This chain links TRBV20-1 with TRBJ2-5; tentatively, D is TRBD2 (5 bases). CDR3 length equals 13 residues. The V end lost 3 bases, the J end lost 5 bases, and 13 bases lay between the germline ends. Germline V gene sequence: CDR1 DFQATT, CDR2 SNEGSKA (reference sequence). The CDR3 sequence: CSARGSEVETQYF. The CDR3 DNA follows: TGCAGTGCTAGGGGGAGCGAGGTGGAGACCCAGTACTTC.

In its sample, this clonotype is medium-sized. The chain carries TRBV6-5 and TRBJ1-1, with TRBD1 as a possible D gene (6 bases). Germline CDR1 reads MNHEY; CDR2 reads SVGAGI. This CDR3 is built from 13 residues. With 5 bases removed from V and 4 bases from J, the gap between germline ends came to 11 bases. The CDR3 reads CASSPQGVTEAFF. The CDR3, as DNA: TGTGCCAGCAGTCCACAGGGAGTCACTGAAGCTTTCTTT.

The chain has TRBV3-1 and TRBJ2-1; TRBD1 matches at 9 bases. The CDR3 covers 16 residues. Germline CDR1 and CDR2: LGHDT and YNNKEL (reference sequence). Losses at the gene ends were 4 bases for V and 5 bases for J; bases not matched to a gene: 9. CDR3: CASSPDRGCEHNEQFF. CDR3 sequence (DNA): TGTGCCAGCAGCCCAGACAGGGGGTGCGAGCACAATGAGCAGTTCTTC.

The chain uses TRBV20-1 and TRBJ2-7; no reliable D call. This CDR3 is 11 amino acids long. Germline CDR1 and CDR2: DFQATT and SNEGSKA (reference sequence). V lost 5 bases to trimming and J lost 6 bases, with 11 bases between them. CDR3 loop: CSAAQTSEQYF. The CDR3 DNA reads TGCAGTGCTGCTCAGACGAGCGAGCAGTACTTC.

This clonotype was seen at least ten times. V is TRBV18 and J is TRBJ2-1; D remains ambiguous. Germline assignment: CDR1 KGHSH and CDR2 LQKENI. The CDR3 loop spans 12 amino acids. V lost 5 bases, J lost 10 bases, and 12 bases lay in between. CDR3 DNA: TGTGCCAGCTCAGCAACGGACCTGGAGCAGTTCTTC. This codes for CASSATDLEQFF.

A few counts support this clonotype. This chain uses TRBV6-6 with TRBJ2-7; 11 bases fit TRBD1. Germline CDR1 reads MNHNY; CDR2 reads SVGAGI (reference sequence). The CDR3 spans 14 residues. V shed 8 bases and J 4 bases; nucleotides not matched to a gene: 7. For the CDR3, the DNA is TGTGCCAGCGGGCGCGGACAGGGGGCTTACGAGCAGTACTTC. As protein: CASGRGQGAYEQYF.

This clonotype came up a few times. The CDR3: CASSGRQGRYEQYF. CDR3 bases: TGTGCCAGCAGTGGGAGACAGGGAAGGTACGAGCAGTACTTC. This chain links TRBV25-1 with TRBJ2-7; 7 bases are a match to TRBD1. The CDR3 has 14 amino acids. The J segment lost 4 bases and the V segment lost 4 bases, leaving 7 bases of the junction unmatched. The germline V gene encodes CDR1 MGHDK and CDR2 SYGVNS.

This clonotype was seen many times. The chain employs TRBV5-1 and TRBJ1-4, with 8 nucleotides matching TRBD1. V dropped 7 bases and J dropped 3; count of bases not matched to a gene: 5. Germline CDR1 SGHRS, CDR2 YFSETQ. The CDR3 length is 14 residues. The CDR3 region is CASHTGGANEKLFF. The CDR3 nucleotides are TGCGCCAGCCACACAGGGGGAGCTAATGAAAAACTGTTTTTT. The full variable domain, completed using reference TRBV5-1 and TRBJ1-4, is KAGVTQTPRYLIKTRGQQVTLSCSPISGHRSVSWYQQTPGQGLQFLFEYFSETQRNKGNFPGRFSGRQFSNSRSEMNVSTLELGDSALYLCASHTGGANEKLFFGSGTQLSVL.

Note on this clonotype: A much larger clone is a single base away; this may be a read error. The chain links TRBV11-3 to TRBJ2-1; D ambiguous. Looked up from germline, CDR1 is SGHNT and CDR2 is YENEEA. The CDR3 is 13 amino acids. Deletions cut 5 bases from V and 8 bases from J, with 13 bases between. The CDR3 reads CASSLGRYYEQFF. The CDR3 nucleotides read TGTGCCAGCAGCCTCGGACGATACTATGAGCAGTTCTTC.